This T cell receptor (beta chain) comes out of a study of blood T cells in healthy people across ages. Study context: Per every two T cells, about one barcoded beta molecule was captured by template switching. Study results and caveats: The diversity estimates, figures obtained from one million T cells, were considered underestimates.

The V gene lost 7 bases and the J gene lost 4 bases, with 6 bases spanning the gap. The CDR3 has 11 residues. From germline, CDR1 is SNHLY and CDR2 FYNNEI. Primers used in a second PCR of about 6 to 11 cycles were a sample-barcoded 5' primer and a J-beta primer mix. Through a template-switch adaptor with 12 random nucleotides, each cDNA molecule received a tag. TCRdb re-analysed the 5' RACE reads in MiXCR, keeping a single row per CDR3 protein. The table shows roughly 1,300,000 distinct CDR3 sequences, with approximately 59% occurring only once. As for this clonotype: No antigen is known for it.

Each individual donor underwent a draw of about 9.9 milliliters of peripheral blood. Sequencing was done on a sample of blood. V gene TRBV2 combines with J gene TRBJ2-3, with unresolved D. The TCR sequence derives from a man aged 18 to 30 in good health. DNA of the CDR3: TGTGCCAGCACCTGGGCAGATACGCAGTATTTT. Its translation: CASTWADTQYF. Full variable domain (outside the CDR3, taken from reference TRBV2 and TRBJ2-3): EPEVTQTPSHQVTQMGQEVILRCVPISNHLYFYWYRQILGQKVEFLVSFYNNEISEKSEIFDDQFSVERPDGSNFTLKIRSTKLEDSAMYFCASTWADTQYFGPGTRLTVL.